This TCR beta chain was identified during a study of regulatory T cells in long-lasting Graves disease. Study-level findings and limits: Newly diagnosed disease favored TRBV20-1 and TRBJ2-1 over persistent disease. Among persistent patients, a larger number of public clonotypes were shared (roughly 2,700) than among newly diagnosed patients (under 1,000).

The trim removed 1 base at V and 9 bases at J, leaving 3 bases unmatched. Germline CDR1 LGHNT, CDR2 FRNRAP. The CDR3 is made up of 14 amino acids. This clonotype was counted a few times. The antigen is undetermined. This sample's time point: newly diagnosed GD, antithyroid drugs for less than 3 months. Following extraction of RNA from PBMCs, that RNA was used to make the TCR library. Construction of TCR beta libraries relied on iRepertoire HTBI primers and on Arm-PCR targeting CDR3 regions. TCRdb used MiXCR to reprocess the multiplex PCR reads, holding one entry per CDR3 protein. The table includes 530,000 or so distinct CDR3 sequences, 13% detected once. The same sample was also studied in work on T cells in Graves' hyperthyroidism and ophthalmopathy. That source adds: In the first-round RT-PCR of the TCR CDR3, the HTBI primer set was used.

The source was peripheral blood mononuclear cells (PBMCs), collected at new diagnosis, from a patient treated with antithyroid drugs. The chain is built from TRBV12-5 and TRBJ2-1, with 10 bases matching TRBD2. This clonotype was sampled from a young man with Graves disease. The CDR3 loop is CASGLGRLAGEQFF. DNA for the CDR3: TGTGCTAGTGGTTTGGGCCGACTAGCGGGTGAGCAGTTCTTC.